This is a list of T cell receptor beta chains from one sample in a study of radiation and T cells in renal cell carcinoma. Sequencing used immunoSEQ multiplex PCR; TCRdb keeps in-frame clones, though not all of them. Seen here are approximately 86,000 clones, roughly 80% observed once, and the top ten hold more than 9%. The sample was blood, taken from a patient whose treatment included radiotherapy and nephrectomy. Every receptor here comes from a middle-aged man with renal cell carcinoma. The CDR3 runs from the conserved cysteine through the conserved F or W. D genes are given only for firm matches. Only part of the rows carry a size: once, few, many, or a class if the clone is expanded.

V	D	J	size	CDR3	DNA
TRBV4-2	TRBD1	TRBJ1-3	NA	CASSQDLRDSPNTIYF	TGTGCCAGCAGCCAAGACCTAAGGGACAGCCCGAACACCATATATTTT
TRBV9	NA	TRBJ2-1	NA	CASSVADNNEQFF	TGTGCCAGCAGCGTAGCGGATAACAATGAGCAGTTCTTC
TRBV7-3	TRBD1	TRBJ1-1	medium-sized	CASSSQGSTEAFF	TGTGCCAGCAGCTCACAGGGGAGCACTGAAGCTTTCTTT
TRBV7-9	TRBD2	TRBJ2-1	NA	CASSLSLAGSLQQGFF	TGTGCCAGCAGCTTATCCTTAGCGGGGAGCCTCCAGCAGGGGTTCTTC
TRBV19	TRBD1	TRBJ1-5	NA	CASSQGTGGNQPQHF	TGTGCCAGTAGTCAAGGGACAGGGGGCAATCAGCCCCAGCATTTT
TRBV6-1	TRBD1	TRBJ2-1	NA	CAIAPRQGYNEQFF	TGTGCCATTGCCCCGAGACAGGGCTACAATGAGCAGTTCTTC
TRBV6-5	NA	TRBJ1-5	NA	CASSYRGEGQPQHF	TGTGCCAGCAGTTACCGAGGGGAGGGTCAGCCCCAGCATTTT
TRBV6-5	TRBD1	TRBJ1-2	NA	CASRKTGDYGYTF	TGTGCCAGCAGGAAGACAGGGGATTATGGCTACACCTTC
TRBV6-1	TRBD2	TRBJ2-3	NA	CASSEALLGGDTDTQYF	TGTGCCAGCAGTGAAGCGCTTCTGGGAGGGGACACAGATACGCAGTATTTT
TRBV10-3	NA	TRBJ1-2	NA	CAISDGVVYGYTF	TGTGCCATCAGCGACGGTGTTGTCTATGGCTACACCTTC
TRBV27	TRBD2	TRBJ2-7	once	CASSLRGTSGATYEQYF	TGTGCCAGCAGTTTACGAGGGACTAGCGGGGCCACCTACGAGCAGTACTTC
TRBV2	NA	TRBJ1-1	NA	CASSVAVIRDTEAFF	TGTGCCAGCAGTGTGGCTGTCATAAGGGACACTGAAGCTTTCTTT
TRBV7-3	TRBD1	TRBJ1-2	NA	CASSLGVGTVYGYTF	TGTGCCAGCAGCTTAGGGGTCGGGACAGTCTATGGCTACACCTTC
TRBV2	TRBD1	TRBJ1-5	NA	CASRDWTGQGPQHF	TGTGCCAGCCGTGACTGGACAGGCCAAGGGCCCCAGCATTTT
TRBV29-1	NA	TRBJ1-2	NA	CSVERGGGYGYTF	TGCAGCGTTGAAAGGGGCGGGGGCTATGGCTACACCTTC
TRBV6-5	NA	TRBJ1-3	NA	CASSWTVSGNTIYF	TGTGCCAGCAGTTGGACGGTCTCTGGAAACACCATATATTTT
TRBV4-1	TRBD2	TRBJ2-1	NA	CASSQDRGGFYNEQFF	TGCGCCAGCAGCCAAGATCGGGGGGGATTCTACAATGAGCAGTTCTTC
TRBV7-2	NA	TRBJ2-7	NA	CASSFSSQDYEQYF	TGTGCCAGCAGCTTTAGTTCTCAGGACTACGAGCAGTACTTC
TRBV11-2	NA	TRBJ2-1	NA	CASSLDRDNEQFF	TGTGCCAGCAGCTTAGATAGGGACAATGAGCAGTTCTTC
TRBV7-9	TRBD2	TRBJ2-6	NA	CASSSPRERGAGANVLTF	TGTGCCAGCAGCTCCCCTAGGGAGCGGGGGGCTGGGGCCAACGTCCTGACTTTC
TRBV19	TRBD1	TRBJ2-3	NA	CASTARDRVVGVDTQYF	TGTGCCAGTACGGCCCGGGACAGGGTTGTGGGTGTGGATACGCAGTATTTT
TRBV19	TRBD1	TRBJ2-7	NA	CASSTGGRTYEQYF	TGTGCCAGTAGTACAGGGGGCAGAACCTACGAGCAGTACTTC
TRBV19	NA	TRBJ1-5	NA	CASSDHGAARFSNQPQHF	TGTGCCAGTAGCGATCATGGGGCAGCCAGATTTAGCAATCAGCCCCAGCATTTT
TRBV27	NA	TRBJ2-7	NA	CASGYRPAYEQYF	TGTGCCAGCGGTTATCGACCCGCCTACGAGCAGTACTTC
TRBV7-2	NA	TRBJ1-1	once	CASSLVPDTEAFF	TGTGCCAGCAGCTTAGTACCGGACACTGAAGCTTTCTTT
TRBV11-2	TRBD1	TRBJ2-5	NA	CASSLGVGTGPLQETQYF	TGTGCCAGCAGCTTAGGGGTCGGGACAGGGCCCCTCCAAGAGACCCAGTACTTC
TRBV28	TRBD1	TRBJ1-1	NA	CASSLFQGAGTEAFF	TGTGCCAGCAGCCTCTTCCAGGGGGCAGGCACTGAAGCTTTCTTT
TRBV9	NA	TRBJ2-5	NA	CASSRSLAGPETQYF	TGTGCCAGCAGTCGTAGTCTTGCAGGGCCAGAGACCCAGTACTTC
TRBV7-3	NA	TRBJ2-6	NA	CASRSGGSGANVLTF	TGTGCCAGCAGAAGTGGGGGCTCTGGGGCCAACGTCCTGACTTTC
TRBV29-1	TRBD1	TRBJ1-1	NA	CSVEPTGGTEAFF	TGCAGCGTTGAGCCGACAGGGGGCACTGAAGCTTTCTTT
TRBV27	NA	TRBJ1-1	NA	CASSPYRTVLGTEAFF	TGTGCCAGCAGTCCGTACCGGACAGTTTTAGGGACTGAAGCTTTCTTT
TRBV7-9	TRBD2	TRBJ2-5	NA	CASSGRGGQETQYF	TGTGCCAGCAGCGGACGGGGGGGCCAAGAGACCCAGTACTTC